A selection of T cell receptor beta chains follows, all from one sample in a study of cytomegalovirus exposure and HLA in healthy donors. Clones were read by immunoSEQ multiplex PCR, and TCRdb kept only the in-frame ones, dropping some. The sample lists around 100,000 clones; nearly 75% were seen once. The sequenced sample was PBMCs. These receptors originate from a man younger than 45 in good health and CMV-seropositive. CDR3s include the opening cysteine and the closing phenylalanine or tryptophan. Each record gives: clone size, V gene, CDR3 length, CDR3 protein. Rows may omit the clone size; those that give it use once, few, many or a size class.

size: NA
V: TRBV4-3
length: 14
CDR3: CASSQVNSNEKLFF

size: NA
V: TRBV12-5
length: 15
CDR3: CASGPPLGESNTIYF

size: NA
V: TRBV19
length: 15
CDR3: CASSPREGVGEKLFF

size: NA
V: TRBV5-4
length: 15
CDR3: CASSFSQPGSYEQYF

size: NA
V: TRBV27
length: 15
CDR3: CASSLTSGNAQPQHF

size: NA
V: TRBV21-1
length: 13
CDR3: CASSKPQRDEQFF

size: once
V: TRBV25-1
length: 15
CDR3: CASTPRSGYQETQYF

size: NA
V: TRBV11-3
length: 14
CDR3: CASSPTGSTGELFF

size: NA
V: TRBV5-1
length: 12
CDR3: CASSLDNYEQYF

size: NA
V: TRBV28
length: 14
CDR3: CASSFSAGLKGYTF

size: NA
V: TRBV10-3
length: 14
CDR3: CAIRQGRSTDTQYF

size: NA
V: TRBV19
length: 15
CDR3: CASLGLAGSQDEQFF

size: NA
V: TRBV7-2
length: 18
CDR3: CASSAPGLAGGFTGELFF

size: NA
V: TRBV5-1
length: 11
CDR3: CASTQGNEQFF

size: NA
V: TRBV6-1
length: 15
CDR3: CASSSPGTVNTEAFF

size: once
V: TRBV5-5
length: 13
CDR3: CASSWQGDTEAFF

size: few
V: TRBV30
length: 15
CDR3: CAWTGSAVNTGELFF

size: NA
V: TRBV9
length: 14
CDR3: CASSVGGQGKILHF

size: NA
V: TRBV19
length: 15
CDR3: CASSTSPGGAYGYTF

size: NA
V: TRBV5-6
length: 16
CDR3: CASTLAVVGRGETQYF

size: NA
V: TRBV18
length: 14
CDR3: CASSPSQGDSEQYF

size: NA
V: TRBV27
length: 13
CDR3: CASSADRDSPLHF